This entry describes one TCR beta chain. This clonotype was recorded many times. Its antigen remains unidentified. Base quality data are lacking; no much larger clone is found one base away. The data derive from a study of T cells in Graves' hyperthyroidism and ophthalmopathy (dated by TCRdb to the late 2010s). For the study in its entirety: Peripheral blood samples were taken at the time of initial diagnosis, prior to any treatment. The 100 or so discovery patients were divided at random into training and test sets in a 7:3 ratio. Prospective prediction of ophthalmopathy was tested in an independent validation cohort of 18 hyperthyroidism patients and 17 patients who later progressed to ophthalmopathy. To identify TCR V-J signatures that set the groups apart, the researchers used a discovery cohort of 100 patients, made up of fewer than 50 with Graves' ophthalmopathy and about 59 with stable Graves' hyperthyroidism. Once sampling was done, hyperthyroidism patients were given methimazole at a starting dose of 30 mg daily, whereas ophthalmopathy patients were given high-dose intravenous methylprednisolone. In addition, the study compared T-cell repertoires in thyroid tissue and in blood from six Graves' hyperthyroidism patients. The paper reports TCR Vbeta CDR3 sequencing of approximately 140 peripheral blood samples: under 45 ophthalmopathy, roughly 80 hyperthyroidism and around 17 progressor patients. What the authors observed across the whole study: Ophthalmopathy was separated from stable hyperthyroidism by a 13 V-J signature model, with over 85% sensitivity and 81% to 82% specificity obtained in cross-validation and 80%/75% obtained in testing. In validation, the model predicted progression to ophthalmopathy with approximately 69% sensitivity and approximately 72% specificity, a median of roughly seven months before onset. Blood samples also contained most of the expanded thyroid clonotypes (frequency above 0.001), which suggests that blood repertoires may reflect thyroid immune responses. No statistical method was used to set the sample size in advance, and investigators knew the group allocation.

CDR1 and CDR2 are read off the germline V gene as MGHRA and YSYEKL. The CDR3 goes from the cysteine to the phenylalanine over 17 residues. Only CDR3 DNA is held: 51 bases, read in frame from base 1. V loses 0 bases, J loses 4 bases, and the germline ends lie 15 bases apart. Ophthalmopathy patients had moderately to severely active disease, Clinical Activity Score of at least 3, NOSPECS grade of at least 4, and duration under 3 months. Patients with uncontrolled infections, other autoimmune diseases, pregnancy or lactation were excluded. Clinical symptoms, serum thyroxine and TRAb, thyroid ultrasound, and orbital computed tomography formed the basis for the diagnoses. PBMCs were separated from roughly 10 ml of fresh peripheral blood using Ficoll-Paque density gradient centrifugation. Total RNA was extracted using Trizol reagent, and RNA quality was assessed on an Agilent 2100 Bioanalyzer. TCR beta CDR3 regions were amplified from RNA transcripts. For the first round of RT-PCR on the TCR CDR3, the HTBI primer set was used together with the Qiagen OneStep RT-PCR kit. Libraries were constructed in a second round of multiplex PCR, after which size selection and purification were performed. The libraries were sequenced on an Illumina HiSeq2000 using paired-end 100 bp reads. The published analysis was carried out like this. SOAPnuke was used to process the raw data, throwing out any read that contained adapters or uncalled bases, had a mean Phred below 15, or lacked an exact constant-primer or identifier match. High-quality paired reads were merged with COPE v1.2.5, and unique nucleotide sequences were defined as clonotypes. MiTCR v1.1 was used to align the clonotypes against IMGT TRBV, TRBD and TRBJ reference segments. Analysis was restricted to V-J combinations with a frequency above 0.0001, which covered 98% to 99.2% of repertoires. The TCS score was defined as the ratio of F50 (clonal expansion) to E x V (chaos), calculated using BLOSUM62-based TCRdist between CDR3 peptides within each V-J. Welch's t-statistics and random forest reduced around 520 V-J features to some 14, which were used in a naive Bayes classifier (R e1071). The public reads were reanalyzed by TCRdb: fastp trimming at Q25, MiXCR alignment, in-frame beta chains only. Rows with a matching CDR3 protein are joined into one entry that keeps the most common DNA and genes. These V and J calls derive from TCRdb rather than the authors' analysis. The sample table holds fewer than 500,000 distinct CDR3 sequences, of which around 15% were seen once. The ten largest clones capture around 13% of the sample.

The clonotype comes from a young man with Graves' ophthalmopathy. Here the chain combines TRBV4-1 and TRBJ1-4, with the identity of the D gene unclear. Sequenced material: blood. The CDR3 has the sequence CASSQDRAEGYNEKLFF. The DNA sequence is given as TGCGCCAGCAGCCAAGATAGGGCCGAGGGCTATAATGAAAAACTGTTTTTT.